These T cell receptor beta chains were read from a single sample in a study of blood T cells in healthy people across ages. TCRdb used MiXCR to reprocess the 5' RACE reads, holding one entry per CDR3 protein. The table lists 650,000 to 700,000 distinct CDR3 sequences, roughly half of them singletons, with approximately 13% in the top ten. The sample was blood. The receptors were sampled from a woman of 80 years or more in good health. The CDR3 runs from the conserved cysteine through the conserved F or W. D genes are given only for firm matches. The size field is filled for only some rows; it gives once, few, many or a size class.

clone size: once
D gene: -
V gene: TRBV13
J gene: TRBJ2-2
CDR3 DNA: TGTGCCAGCAGCCTCGGGGGACAACAAATTATCACCGGGGAGCTGTTTTTT
CDR3 protein: CASSLGGQQIITGELFF

clone size: -
D gene: TRBD2
V gene: TRBV20-1
J gene: TRBJ2-7
CDR3 DNA: TGCAGTGCTAGAGAGGGGCTAGCGGGAGGGCGCGAGCAGTACTTC
CDR3 protein: CSAREGLAGGREQYF

clone size: -
D gene: TRBD1
V gene: TRBV20-1
J gene: TRBJ2-1
CDR3 DNA: TGCGGTGCCCTCGGGACAGGGAAGAAGAATGAGCAGTTCTTC
CDR3 protein: CGALGTGKKNEQFF

clone size: -
D gene: TRBD1
V gene: TRBV29-1
J gene: TRBJ2-1
CDR3 DNA: TGCTCAGGGGGAAAAGTCTACAATGAGCAGTTCTTC
CDR3 protein: CSGGKVYNEQFF

clone size: -
D gene: -
V gene: TRBV29-1
J gene: TRBJ2-5
CDR3 DNA: TGCAGCGTTGGAAGGAACGGAGAGACCCAGTACTTC
CDR3 protein: CSVGRNGETQYF

clone size: -
D gene: -
V gene: TRBV12-3/TRBV12-4
J gene: TRBJ1-2
CDR3 DNA: TGTGCCAGCTCACCGGGACGGGGTGGCTACACCTTC
CDR3 protein: CASSPGRGGYTF

clone size: -
D gene: -
V gene: TRBV7-2
J gene: TRBJ1-2
CDR3 DNA: TGTGCCAGCAGCCGCCCGTGGAGCTATGGCCACACCTTC
CDR3 protein: CASSRPWSYGHTF

clone size: -
D gene: -
V gene: TRBV7-3
J gene: TRBJ2-1
CDR3 DNA: TGTGCCAGCAGCCGCGGGGTCCAGGGGGGTGAGCAGTTCTTC
CDR3 protein: CASSRGVQGGEQFF

clone size: -
D gene: TRBD1
V gene: TRBV20-1
J gene: TRBJ2-7
CDR3 DNA: TGCAGTGCCTCTTTCGACAGGGCCTACGAGCAGTACTTC
CDR3 protein: CSASFDRAYEQYF

clone size: -
D gene: TRBD1
V gene: TRBV3-1
J gene: TRBJ2-2
CDR3 DNA: TGTGCCAGCAGCCAAGAAAGGACAGGACGCGTCACCGGGGAGCTGTTTTTT
CDR3 protein: CASSQERTGRVTGELFF

clone size: -
D gene: -
V gene: TRBV2
J gene: TRBJ2-7
CDR3 DNA: TGTGCCAGCAGTGATAACCGGGACTCCTACGAGCAGTACTTC
CDR3 protein: CASSDNRDSYEQYF

clone size: many
D gene: TRBD2
V gene: TRBV5-1
J gene: TRBJ2-1
CDR3 DNA: TGCGCCAGCAGCTCGGGACTAACGTACAATGAGCAGTTCTTC
CDR3 protein: CASSSGLTYNEQFF

clone size: few
D gene: -
V gene: TRBV3-1
J gene: TRBJ2-5
CDR3 DNA: TGTGCCAGCAGCCAAGAATCGCCGGCCCAGTACTTC
CDR3 protein: CASSQESPAQYF

clone size: -
D gene: TRBD2
V gene: TRBV20-1
J gene: TRBJ2-3
CDR3 DNA: TGCAGTGCTAGGGGTCCTAGCGGGACTACTCACACAGATACGCAGTATTTT
CDR3 protein: CSARGPSGTTHTDTQYF

clone size: -
D gene: -
V gene: TRBV10-3
J gene: TRBJ2-5
CDR3 DNA: TGTGCCATGAAACAGGGTGTGGAAGAGACCCAGTACTTC
CDR3 protein: CAMKQGVEETQYF

clone size: -
D gene: -
V gene: TRBV7-9
J gene: TRBJ2-5
CDR3 DNA: TGTGCCAGCAGCTTACTGGACAGAGAAGAGACCCAGTACTTC
CDR3 protein: CASSLLDREETQYF

clone size: many
D gene: -
V gene: TRBV6-6
J gene: TRBJ2-4
CDR3 DNA: TGTGCCAGCAGTTTAACCCAGGGGTTAGCCAAAAACATTCAGTACTTC
CDR3 protein: CASSLTQGLAKNIQYF

clone size: -
D gene: TRBD2
V gene: TRBV28
J gene: TRBJ2-5
CDR3 DNA: TGTGCCAGCAGTCTTCAAGCGGGGAGTGGCGAGACCCAGTACTTC
CDR3 protein: CASSLQAGSGETQYF

clone size: many
D gene: -
V gene: TRBV6-6
J gene: TRBJ2-1
CDR3 DNA: TGTGCCAGCAGTTACTCAGCTGCTCGGTGGAGTGAGCAGTTCTTC
CDR3 protein: CASSYSAARWSEQFF

clone size: many
D gene: -
V gene: TRBV5-1
J gene: TRBJ1-5
CDR3 DNA: TGCGCCAGTAGCTGGGACGGCAATCAGCCCCAGCATTTT
CDR3 protein: CASSWDGNQPQHF

clone size: many
D gene: TRBD1
V gene: TRBV5-1
J gene: TRBJ2-1
CDR3 DNA: TGCGCCAGCAGCCAGGACAGGGTATCCTACAATGAGCAGTTCTTC
CDR3 protein: CASSQDRVSYNEQFF

clone size: -
D gene: -
V gene: TRBV25-1
J gene: TRBJ2-5
CDR3 DNA: TGTGCCAGCAGGGAATTGGCCGTACAAGAGACCCAGTACTTC
CDR3 protein: CASRELAVQETQYF

clone size: many
D gene: -
V gene: TRBV27
J gene: TRBJ1-2
CDR3 DNA: TGTGCCAGCAGTTTTTCAGGGGTGAGCGGCTACACCTTC
CDR3 protein: CASSFSGVSGYTF

clone size: -
D gene: TRBD2
V gene: TRBV7-9
J gene: TRBJ2-3
CDR3 DNA: TGTGCCAGCAGCTTAGCCCGGCGTCTAGCCGCGGGAGGAGATACGCAGTATTTT
CDR3 protein: CASSLARRLAAGGDTQYF

clone size: -
D gene: -
V gene: TRBV29-1
J gene: TRBJ2-1
CDR3 DNA: TGCAGCGTTGCCACCACTAGCTGGAGTGAGCAGTTCTTC
CDR3 protein: CSVATTSWSEQFF

clone size: -
D gene: -
V gene: TRBV28
J gene: TRBJ2-5
CDR3 DNA: TGTGCCAGCAGTTCCGGCACCCTTCACGGGGAGACCCAGTACTTC
CDR3 protein: CASSSGTLHGETQYF

clone size: -
D gene: -
V gene: TRBV29-1
J gene: TRBJ2-7
CDR3 DNA: TGCAGCGTGGTTGGACCCAACTACAATGAGCAGTACTTC
CDR3 protein: CSVVGPNYNEQYF

clone size: -
D gene: TRBD1
V gene: TRBV5-1
J gene: TRBJ1-5
CDR3 DNA: TGCGCCAGCAGTTGGCACAGGGGACGGCAGCCCCAGCATTTT
CDR3 protein: CASSWHRGRQPQHF

clone size: -
D gene: TRBD1
V gene: TRBV20-1
J gene: TRBJ1-4
CDR3 DNA: TGCAGTGGAAAGACAGGGACGGAAAAACTGTTTTTT
CDR3 protein: CSGKTGTEKLFF

clone size: many
D gene: -
V gene: TRBV21-1
J gene: TRBJ2-4
CDR3 DNA: TGTGCCAGCAGCAAACCGGCGGGGGCTTTAGCCAAAAACATTCAGTACTTC
CDR3 protein: CASSKPAGALAKNIQYF

clone size: -
D gene: -
V gene: TRBV10-3
J gene: TRBJ2-3
CDR3 DNA: TGTGCCATCAGGGCACCGGCAGGGGAAGGGGCAGATACGCAGTATTTT
CDR3 protein: CAIRAPAGEGADTQYF

clone size: -
D gene: TRBD2
V gene: TRBV9
J gene: TRBJ2-7
CDR3 DNA: TGTGCCAGCAGCGTAGGTGGAGCGGGAGGCACCTACGAGCAGTACTTC
CDR3 protein: CASSVGGAGGTYEQYF

clone size: -
D gene: -
V gene: TRBV3-1
J gene: TRBJ2-7
CDR3 DNA: TGTGCCAGCAGCCCCCGGGATGGTTCAGGCGAGCAGTACTTC
CDR3 protein: CASSPRDGSGEQYF

clone size: -
D gene: TRBD1
V gene: TRBV5-1
J gene: TRBJ2-5
CDR3 DNA: TGCGCCAGCAGCTTGGGGGGACAGGAAGAGACCCAGTACTTC
CDR3 protein: CASSLGGQEETQYF

clone size: -
D gene: -
V gene: TRBV6-6
J gene: TRBJ2-1
CDR3 DNA: TGTGCCAGCACGACCCGGAATGAGCAGTTCTTC
CDR3 protein: CASTTRNEQFF

clone size: -
D gene: -
V gene: TRBV29-1
J gene: TRBJ2-7
CDR3 DNA: -
CDR3 protein: CSVAQGAKFTYF